This is a list of T cell receptor beta chains from one sample in a study of glioma-infiltrating T cells. One entry per CDR3 protein results from TCRdb running MiXCR on the multiplex PCR reads. Altogether 150,000 to 200,000 distinct CDR3 sequences are present, around 32% being singletons, with the ten largest covering 20% to 25%. Source material: glioma tissue, nonneoplastic brain tissue, or PBMCs (not recorded which). These receptors all stem from a human donor with low-grade glioma or glioblastoma, undergoing nonglioma brain surgery, or in good health (not recorded which). CDR3s include the opening cysteine and the closing phenylalanine or tryptophan. Fields, in order: D gene, CDR3 length, J gene, clone size, V gene, CDR3 protein, CDR3 DNA. The D gene is left open where the match is weak. Clone size is given for some rows only: seen once, a few or many times, or a class if the clone is expanded.

d_call: TRBD2
cdr3_length: 14
j_call: TRBJ2-2
clone_size: few
v_call: TRBV7-6
cdr3_aa: CASRPGGSTGELFF
cdr3_nt: TGTGCCAGCAGGCCGGGAGGAAGCACCGGGGAGCTGTTTTTT

d_call: TRBD2
cdr3_length: 15
j_call: TRBJ2-7
clone_size: -
v_call: TRBV18
cdr3_aa: CASSLGTSGIYEQYF
cdr3_nt: TGTGCCAGCTCCCTTGGGACTAGCGGGATTTACGAGCAGTACTTC

d_call: TRBD1
cdr3_length: 16
j_call: TRBJ2-7
clone_size: many
v_call: TRBV7-8
cdr3_aa: CASSLGGQGGIYEQYF
cdr3_nt: TGTGCCAGCAGCCTAGGTGGACAGGGTGGGATCTACGAGCAGTACTTC

d_call: TRBD1
cdr3_length: 15
j_call: TRBJ2-3
clone_size: many
v_call: TRBV29-1
cdr3_aa: CSVHSGTGQGDTQYF
cdr3_nt: TGCAGCGTCCACAGCGGGACAGGGCAGGGAGATACGCAGTATTTT

d_call: -
cdr3_length: 12
j_call: TRBJ2-7
clone_size: -
v_call: TRBV19
cdr3_aa: CASTLRPNGQYF
cdr3_nt: TGTGCCAGTACATTACGCCCCAACGGGCAGTACTTC

d_call: TRBD1
cdr3_length: 13
j_call: TRBJ1-5
clone_size: many
v_call: TRBV19
cdr3_aa: CASNPTGDQPQHF
cdr3_nt: TGTGCCAGTAACCCAACAGGGGATCAGCCCCAGCATTTT

d_call: TRBD2
cdr3_length: 14
j_call: TRBJ2-1
clone_size: few
v_call: TRBV19
cdr3_aa: CASGLAVLYNEQFF
cdr3_nt: TGTGCCAGTGGACTAGCGGTCTTGTACAATGAGCAGTTCTTC

d_call: -
cdr3_length: 15
j_call: TRBJ2-7
clone_size: -
v_call: TRBV19
cdr3_aa: CASSISKRDPYEQYF
cdr3_nt: TGTGCCAGTAGTATATCGAAGAGGGACCCCTACGAGCAGTACTTC

d_call: -
cdr3_length: 15
j_call: TRBJ1-6
clone_size: many
v_call: TRBV2
cdr3_aa: CASSERGAYNSPLHF
cdr3_nt: TGTGCCAGCAGTGAGCGAGGGGCTTATAATTCACCCCTCCACTTT

d_call: -
cdr3_length: 12
j_call: TRBJ2-1
clone_size: few
v_call: TRBV6-2/TRBV6-3
cdr3_aa: CASRRQDHEQFF
cdr3_nt: TGTGCCAGCAGGAGACAGGACCATGAGCAGTTCTTC

d_call: -
cdr3_length: 12
j_call: TRBJ2-1
clone_size: many
v_call: TRBV10-2
cdr3_aa: CATTGFNNEQFF
cdr3_nt: TGCGCCACCACAGGGTTCAACAATGAGCAGTTCTTC

d_call: -
cdr3_length: 13
j_call: TRBJ2-7
clone_size: many
v_call: TRBV20-1
cdr3_aa: CSARKQGSYEQYF
cdr3_nt: TGCAGTGCTAGAAAACAGGGCAGCTACGAGCAGTACTTC

d_call: -
cdr3_length: 14
j_call: TRBJ1-5
clone_size: -
v_call: TRBV6-6
cdr3_aa: CASRSLLGGQPQHF
cdr3_nt: TGTGCCAGCAGAAGTTTATTGGGAGGCCAGCCCCAGCATTTT

d_call: -
cdr3_length: 13
j_call: TRBJ2-5
clone_size: many
v_call: TRBV2
cdr3_aa: CASSDWSQETQYF
cdr3_nt: TGTGCCAGCAGTGACTGGAGTCAAGAGACCCAGTACTTC

d_call: TRBD1
cdr3_length: 16
j_call: TRBJ2-7
clone_size: few
v_call: TRBV18
cdr3_aa: CASSPPIRDRAYEQYF
cdr3_nt: TGTGCCAGCTCACCACCGATACGGGACAGGGCCTACGAGCAGTACTTC

d_call: -
cdr3_length: 13
j_call: TRBJ1-6
clone_size: -
v_call: TRBV20-1
cdr3_aa: CSAPDRLNSPLHF
cdr3_nt: TGCAGTGCCCCTGACCGCTTGAATTCACCCCTCCACTTT

d_call: TRBD2
cdr3_length: 16
j_call: TRBJ2-1
clone_size: -
v_call: TRBV3-1
cdr3_aa: CASSPTSGRAHNEQFF
cdr3_nt: TGTGCCAGCAGCCCGACTAGCGGGAGGGCCCACAATGAGCAGTTCTTC

d_call: -
cdr3_length: 14
j_call: TRBJ2-1
clone_size: -
v_call: TRBV5-1
cdr3_aa: CASSQGPTYNEQFF
cdr3_nt: TGCGCCAGCAGCCAGGGACCCACCTACAATGAGCAGTTCTTC

d_call: TRBD2
cdr3_length: 15
j_call: TRBJ2-2
clone_size: -
v_call: TRBV12-3/TRBV12-4
cdr3_aa: CASSGLEVFTVELFF
cdr3_nt: TGTGCCAGTTCGGGACTAGAGGTCTTCACCGTGGAGCTGTTTTTT

d_call: TRBD2
cdr3_length: 13
j_call: TRBJ2-3
clone_size: many
v_call: TRBV20-1
cdr3_aa: CSAKLAGRDTQYF
cdr3_nt: TGCAGTGCTAAGCTAGCGGGGAGAGATACGCAGTATTTT

d_call: TRBD2
cdr3_length: 15
j_call: TRBJ2-3
clone_size: many
v_call: TRBV27
cdr3_aa: CASSFFLAGEDTQYF
cdr3_nt: TGTGCCAGCAGTTTTTTTCTAGCGGGAGAGGATACGCAGTATTTT

d_call: TRBD1
cdr3_length: 12
j_call: TRBJ1-1
clone_size: -
v_call: TRBV30
cdr3_aa: CASRQPGGEAFF
cdr3_nt: TGTGCCTCCCGGCAACCAGGGGGTGAAGCTTTCTTT

d_call: -
cdr3_length: 15
j_call: TRBJ1-5
clone_size: many
v_call: TRBV19
cdr3_aa: CASSIATRSNQPQHF
cdr3_nt: TGTGCCAGTAGTATAGCGACTAGAAGCAATCAGCCCCAGCATTTT

d_call: -
cdr3_length: 14
j_call: TRBJ2-1
clone_size: many
v_call: TRBV10-3
cdr3_aa: CAIKGVTGDNEQFF
cdr3_nt: TGTGCCATCAAGGGGGTAACGGGAGATAATGAGCAGTTCTTC

d_call: -
cdr3_length: 14
j_call: TRBJ2-3
clone_size: many
v_call: TRBV27
cdr3_aa: CASSLLGGTDTQYF
cdr3_nt: TGTGCCAGCAGCTTACTAGGGGGCACAGATACGCAGTATTTT

d_call: -
cdr3_length: 16
j_call: TRBJ2-1
clone_size: many
v_call: TRBV27
cdr3_aa: CASSTTGTQGPNEQFF
cdr3_nt: TGTGCCAGCAGTACAACCGGGACCCAGGGCCCCAATGAGCAGTTCTTC

d_call: TRBD1
cdr3_length: 15
j_call: TRBJ2-3
clone_size: many
v_call: TRBV7-2
cdr3_aa: CASRVTGISTDTQYF
cdr3_nt: TGTGCCAGCAGGGTGACAGGGATCAGCACAGATACGCAGTATTTT

d_call: TRBD1
cdr3_length: 16
j_call: TRBJ2-5
clone_size: many
v_call: TRBV18
cdr3_aa: CASSSLFGTGEETQYF
cdr3_nt: TGTGCCAGCTCATCACTTTTCGGGACAGGGGAAGAGACCCAGTACTTC

d_call: TRBD2
cdr3_length: 18
j_call: TRBJ2-7
clone_size: -
v_call: TRBV6-9
cdr3_aa: CASSSRTSRRTNYNEQYF
cdr3_nt: TGTGCCAGCAGTTCCAGGACTAGCAGGAGGACAAACTACAATGAGCAGTACTTC

d_call: -
cdr3_length: 13
j_call: TRBJ2-1
clone_size: many
v_call: TRBV6-2/TRBV6-3
cdr3_aa: CASREVGVDEQFF
cdr3_nt: TGTGCCAGCAGAGAGGTAGGGGTCGATGAGCAGTTCTTC

d_call: TRBD1
cdr3_length: 13
j_call: TRBJ2-1
clone_size: many
v_call: TRBV28
cdr3_aa: CASSRDRANEQFF
cdr3_nt: TGTGCCAGCAGTCGGGACAGGGCAAATGAGCAGTTCTTC

d_call: TRBD1
cdr3_length: 13
j_call: TRBJ1-2
clone_size: many
v_call: TRBV27
cdr3_aa: CASSFRDRDGYTF
cdr3_nt: TGTGCCAGCAGTTTCCGTGACAGGGATGGCTACACCTTC

d_call: -
cdr3_length: 13
j_call: TRBJ2-7
clone_size: -
v_call: TRBV5-1
cdr3_aa: CASSSTGHFEQYF
cdr3_nt: TGCGCCAGCAGCTCCACTGGACACTTCGAGCAGTACTTC

d_call: -
cdr3_length: 14
j_call: TRBJ2-7
clone_size: many
v_call: TRBV7-6
cdr3_aa: CASSLALNSYEQYF
cdr3_nt: TGTGCCAGCAGCTTAGCGCTGAACTCCTACGAGCAGTACTTC

d_call: TRBD1
cdr3_length: 14
j_call: TRBJ1-3
clone_size: many
v_call: TRBV4-1
cdr3_aa: CASSQPGQRNTIYF
cdr3_nt: TGCGCCAGCAGCCAACCGGGACAGAGAAACACCATATATTTT

d_call: TRBD1
cdr3_length: 18
j_call: TRBJ2-5
clone_size: -
v_call: TRBV5-5
cdr3_aa: CASSPYGGDRAYQETQYF
cdr3_nt: TGTGCCAGCAGCCCGTACGGCGGGGACAGGGCTTACCAAGAGACCCAGTACTTC

d_call: -
cdr3_length: 17
j_call: TRBJ2-5
clone_size: many
v_call: TRBV7-2
cdr3_aa: CASSLSLGVGSQETQYF
cdr3_nt: TGTGCCAGCAGCTTATCTTTAGGGGTTGGGAGCCAAGAGACCCAGTACTTC

d_call: -
cdr3_length: 13
j_call: TRBJ1-5
clone_size: -
v_call: TRBV27
cdr3_aa: CASSLKKYQPQHF
cdr3_nt: TGTGCCAGCAGTTTAAAGAAATATCAGCCACAGCATTTT

d_call: -
cdr3_length: 14
j_call: TRBJ1-6
clone_size: many
v_call: TRBV5-4
cdr3_aa: CASSSRGDNSPLHF
cdr3_nt: TGTGCCAGCAGCTCCAGGGGCGATAATTCACCCCTCCACTTT

d_call: -
cdr3_length: 14
j_call: TRBJ2-3
clone_size: many
v_call: TRBV12-3/TRBV12-4
cdr3_aa: CACTRGLNTDTQYF
cdr3_nt: TGTGCCTGCACCCGGGGCCTCAACACAGATACGCAGTATTTT

d_call: -
cdr3_length: 15
j_call: TRBJ1-1
clone_size: many
v_call: TRBV7-9
cdr3_aa: CASSLDQGMNTEAFF
cdr3_nt: TGTGCCAGCAGCTTAGATCAGGGGATGAACACTGAAGCTTTCTTT

d_call: -
cdr3_length: 20
j_call: TRBJ2-5
clone_size: -
v_call: TRBV7-9
cdr3_aa: CASSFYICSANLAVKETQYF
cdr3_nt: -

d_call: -
cdr3_length: 13
j_call: TRBJ1-1
clone_size: many
v_call: TRBV12-3/TRBV12-4
cdr3_aa: CASRRSANTEAFF
cdr3_nt: TGTGCCAGCAGGCGATCAGCGAACACTGAAGCTTTCTTT

d_call: TRBD2
cdr3_length: 15
j_call: TRBJ2-4
clone_size: many
v_call: TRBV20-1
cdr3_aa: CSAQGTSGGKNIQYF
cdr3_nt: TGCAGTGCCCAAGGGACTAGCGGTGGGAAAAACATTCAGTACTTC

d_call: TRBD1
cdr3_length: 15
j_call: TRBJ2-1
clone_size: -
v_call: TRBV5-1
cdr3_aa: CASSLGQGAYNEQFF
cdr3_nt: TGCGCCAGCAGCTTGGGACAGGGGGCGTACAATGAGCAGTTCTTC

d_call: TRBD2
cdr3_length: 16
j_call: TRBJ2-1
clone_size: few
v_call: TRBV5-4
cdr3_aa: CASSLLAGVLDNEQFF
cdr3_nt: TGTGCCAGCAGCTTGCTAGCGGGAGTCCTTGACAATGAGCAGTTCTTC

d_call: -
cdr3_length: 15
j_call: TRBJ2-3
clone_size: -
v_call: TRBV27
cdr3_aa: CTSAGILGRADTQYF
cdr3_nt: TGTACCAGCGCTGGCATATTGGGGAGAGCAGATACGCAGTATTTT

d_call: TRBD2
cdr3_length: 20
j_call: TRBJ2-1
clone_size: few
v_call: TRBV7-6
cdr3_aa: CASSLNPLISAGGSYNEQFF
cdr3_nt: TGTGCCAGCAGCTTAAACCCCCTTATCAGCGCGGGAGGGTCCTACAATGAGCAGTTCTTC